This T cell receptor beta chain is drawn from a study of Ad26.COV2.S vaccination and SARS-CoV-2 variants. Study-level background: Ad26.COV2.S shots went into the muscle once or twice, 56 days apart.

Stated treatment: 19 received Ad26.COV2.S at low or high dose, single or two shots; a few received placebo; per-sample allocation not given. Sampling took place 63 days after the first vaccine or placebo injection. Sequencing was performed with immunoSEQ multiplex PCR; in TCRdb, only in-frame clones are kept and a portion is missing. The sample lists approximately 480,000 clones; around nine tenths were seen once. General study results and limits: Total T cell responses were possibly underestimated by TCR breadth and depth analyses. Measurement of non-spike TCR breadth gave similar results in vaccine and placebo recipients.

As regards this clone: Antigen unknown.

CDR3 length: 12 amino acids. Between the trimmed V and J ends, which lost 4 bases and 8 bases, there was a span of 9 bases. CDR1 is SGHDT and CDR2 is YYEEEE in the germline V gene. V and J are TRBV5-6 and TRBJ1-4, with D unclear. This material consisted of peripheral blood, taken in a trial of Ad26.COV2.S vaccine versus placebo. The source is a person between 18 and 59 years old who received the Ad26.COV2.S COVID-19 vaccine or a placebo. The CDR3 nucleotides read TGTGCCAGCAGCCAGCGCGGGGAAAAACTGTTTTTT. It encodes CASSQRGEKLFF.